A selection of T cell receptor beta chains follows, all from one sample in a study of T cell changes during pregnancy in multiple sclerosis. Assay used: immunoSEQ multiplex PCR; TCRdb lists only in-frame clones, some missing. The sample includes approximately 92,000 clones, approximately 92% seen only once; the top ten take about 2.6%. Sequencing was performed on peripheral blood, taken in the first trimester of pregnancy. These receptors were taken from a female donor with multiple sclerosis, enrolled in a pregnancy study. The CDR3 runs from the conserved cysteine through the conserved F or W. D genes are given only for firm matches. Not every row has a clone size; where given, it reads once, few, many or a size class.

j_gene | d_gene | v_gene | abundance | CDR3aa | CDR3nt
TRBJ1-1 | - | TRBV27 | few | CASSMGLNTEAFF | TGTGCCAGCAGTATGGGACTAAACACTGAAGCTTTCTTT
TRBJ1-5 | - | TRBV27 | - | CASSLKVAGNQPQHF | TGTGCCAGCAGTTTAAAGGTCGCAGGGAATCAGCCCCAGCATTTT
TRBJ2-2 | TRBD2 | TRBV11-2 | - | CASSRLLAGLNTGELFF | TGTGCCAGCAGCCGCCTTCTAGCGGGATTGAACACCGGGGAGCTGTTTTTT
TRBJ2-3 | - | TRBV9 | - | CASSVEMAAVDTQYF | TGTGCCAGCAGCGTAGAGATGGCCGCCGTCGATACGCAGTATTTT
TRBJ1-2 | - | TRBV27 | - | CASSLQGQDGYTF | TGTGCCAGCAGTTTACAGGGGCAGGATGGCTACACCTTC
TRBJ2-7 | TRBD2 | TRBV4-2 | - | CASSQASGIHYEQYF | TGTGCTAGCAGCCAAGCTAGCGGGATCCACTACGAGCAGTACTTC
TRBJ2-7 | TRBD2 | TRBV15 | - | CATSPRVAGGSYEQYF | TGTGCCACCAGCCCTAGGGTAGCGGGGGGGTCCTACGAGCAGTACTTC
TRBJ2-7 | TRBD2 | TRBV10-2 | - | CASSESGGGSHPYEQYF | TGCGCCAGCAGTGAGTCAGGCGGCGGGAGCCACCCCTACGAGCAGTACTTC
TRBJ1-2 | TRBD1 | TRBV7-8 | - | CASSQQAEGAHGYTF | TGTGCCAGCAGCCAACAAGCTGAGGGGGCCCATGGCTACACCTTC
TRBJ1-5 | - | TRBV6-1 | - | CASLPTEGNQPQHF | TGTGCCTCCCTACCGACAGAAGGCAATCAGCCCCAGCATTTT
TRBJ2-2 | TRBD2 | TRBV19 | few | CASSTLAGGVGELFF | TGTGCCAGTAGTACCCTAGCGGGAGGTGTCGGGGAGCTGTTTTTT
TRBJ2-3 | - | TRBV15 | - | CATSSIDTQYF | TGTGCCACCAGCTCTATAGATACGCAGTATTTT
TRBJ1-1 | - | TRBV6-1 | - | CASIGGPSAFF | TGTGCCAGCATCGGAGGGCCTTCGGCTTTCTTT
TRBJ2-1 | TRBD1 | TRBV18 | - | CASSPTDRSHNEQFF | TGTGCCAGCTCACCCACGGACAGGTCCCACAATGAGCAGTTCTTC
TRBJ2-5 | TRBD2 | TRBV28 | - | CASSPHSGRAETQYF | TGTGCCAGCAGTCCTCATAGCGGGAGGGCCGAGACCCAGTACTTC
TRBJ1-2 | TRBD1 | TRBV18 | - | CASSSRQGTQGDYGYTF | TGTGCCAGCTCATCTCGACAAGGGACGCAGGGGGACTATGGCTACACCTTC
TRBJ1-3 | - | TRBV18 | - | CASSPPGMTGNTIYF | TGTGCCAGCTCACCTCCAGGGATGACTGGAAACACCATATATTTT
TRBJ1-2 | - | TRBV6-1 | - | CASSWEDRRRGYTF | TGTGCCAGCAGTTGGGAAGACAGGAGGAGGGGCTACACCTTC
TRBJ2-7 | - | TRBV6-6 | - | CASSYSQGSSYEQYF | TGTGCCAGCAGTTACAGCCAGGGGAGCTCCTACGAGCAGTACTTC
TRBJ2-7 | TRBD1 | TRBV6-1 | - | CASSNLQGASYEQYF | TGTGCCAGCAGCAACTTACAGGGGGCCTCCTACGAGCAGTACTTC
TRBJ2-5 | - | TRBV18 | - | CASSPLFKHNQETQYF | TGTGCCAGCTCACCTTTATTCAAACACAACCAAGAGACCCAGTACTTC
TRBJ2-7 | - | TRBV10-3 | - | CAISAGGHDTYEQYF | TGTGCCATCAGCGCCGGCGGACACGATACCTACGAGCAGTACTTC
TRBJ2-1 | TRBD2 | TRBV9 | once | CASSGRTSRENEQFF | TGTGCCAGCAGCGGCCGGACTAGCCGTGAGAATGAGCAGTTCTTC
TRBJ1-1 | TRBD1 | TRBV28 | - | CASSLTGDAETEAFF | TGTGCCAGCAGTTTGACAGGGGATGCGGAGACTGAAGCTTTCTTT
TRBJ2-1 | - | TRBV19 | - | CASSIGTRRSSYNEQFF | TGTGCCAGTAGTATAGGAACGCGACGGAGCTCCTACAATGAGCAGTTCTTC
TRBJ1-1 | - | TRBV5-1 | - | CASSFTNRGAEAFF | TGCGCCAGCAGCTTTACAAATCGAGGCGCTGAAGCTTTCTTT
TRBJ2-3 | TRBD1 | TRBV29-1 | - | CSAWEGWGQGAPDTQYF | TGCAGCGCCTGGGAGGGTTGGGGACAGGGGGCTCCAGATACGCAGTATTTT
TRBJ2-1 | TRBD2 | TRBV7-2 | - | CASSASGGSYNEQFF | TGTGCCAGCAGTGCGTCGGGGGGATCCTACAATGAGCAGTTCTTC
TRBJ2-2 | - | TRBV5-8 | - | CASSQGHLNTGELFF | TGTGCCAGCAGCCAGGGACATCTGAACACCGGGGAGCTGTTTTTT
TRBJ2-2 | TRBD2 | TRBV9 | - | CASSARSLAGAHGELFF | TGTGCCAGCAGCGCCAGATCCCTAGCGGGAGCACACGGGGAGCTGTTTTTT
TRBJ1-2 | TRBD1 | TRBV4-2 | once | CASSQGTGGWNGYTF | TGTGCCAGCAGCCAAGGGACAGGGGGATGGAATGGCTACACCTTC
TRBJ2-5 | TRBD1 | TRBV2 | - | CASGKTGDPQETQYF | TGTGCCAGCGGTAAAACAGGGGATCCCCAAGAGACCCAGTACTTC
TRBJ2-2 | - | TRBV30 | - | CASTPNTGELFF | TGTGCCAGCACGCCAAACACCGGGGAGCTGTTTTTT
TRBJ2-5 | TRBD1 | TRBV4-2 | - | CASSQVSGTGVGETQYF | TGTGCCAGCAGCCAAGTTTCCGGGACAGGGGTAGGGGAGACCCAGTACTTC
TRBJ2-2 | - | TRBV28 | - | CASTAGPGELFF | TGTGCCAGTACGGCGGGACCCGGGGAGCTGTTTTTT
TRBJ2-1 | TRBD1 | TRBV5-1 | - | CASSLGQGAVYEQFF | TGCGCCAGCAGCTTGGGACAGGGGGCAGTCTATGAGCAGTTCTTC
TRBJ2-7 | - | TRBV7-2 | - | CASSPTRNLAYEQYF | TGTGCCAGCAGCCCGACTAGAAATTTGGCCTACGAGCAGTACTTC
TRBJ2-1 | TRBD2 | TRBV9 | - | CASSAGLARNEQFF | TGTGCCAGCAGCGCGGGACTAGCTCGCAATGAGCAGTTCTTC
TRBJ2-1 | - | TRBV28 | - | CASSLGRVNEQFF | TGTGCCAGCAGTTTAGGTAGAGTCAATGAGCAGTTCTTC
TRBJ2-1 | TRBD2 | TRBV27 | - | CASSPLLTSDEQFF | TGTGCCAGCAGCCCCCTGTTGACTAGCGATGAGCAGTTCTTC
TRBJ2-7 | TRBD2 | TRBV5-1 | - | CASSREGLAVYEQYF | TGCGCCAGCAGCCGGGAGGGACTAGCGGTGTACGAGCAGTACTTC
TRBJ2-2 | - | TRBV25-1 | - | CASSETLVLGGELFF | TGTGCCAGCAGTGAAACACTAGTGCTTGGGGGGGAGCTGTTTTTT
TRBJ2-7 | - | TRBV9 | - | CASSASPGDLAEQYF | TGTGCCAGCAGCGCGTCTCCGGGGGATCTAGCCGAGCAGTACTTC
TRBJ2-3 | - | TRBV10-3 | - | CAISEDRSGTQYF | TGTGCCATCAGTGAGGACAGGTCGGGTACGCAGTATTTT